The rows below give T cell receptor beta chains drawn from one sample of a study of blood T cell repertoires in COVID-19. Profiled with immunoSEQ multiplex PCR; TCRdb holds only in-frame clones, not every one. Here the sample spans about 160,000 clones, 92% being singletons. What was sequenced was peripheral blood. These receptors all stem from a man aged 25 to 40 with COVID-19, enrolled during active disease. The CDR3 runs from the conserved cysteine through the conserved F or W.

TRBV7-2	TRBJ2-7	CASSFGTGSTYEQYF
TRBV23-1	TRBJ1-2	CASGLLAPPVPYGYTF
TRBV30	TRBJ2-7	CASRRGYEQYF
TRBV19	TRBJ1-2	CASSEYRGFSTF
TRBV6-2/TRBV6-3	TRBJ2-2	CASSSDRESNTGELFF
TRBV6-5	TRBJ2-7	CASSYSGGRGEQYF
TRBV6-5	TRBJ2-5	CASSYPTGVPQETQYF
TRBV15	TRBJ1-5	CATSRGVGAPNQPQHF
TRBV5-6	TRBJ1-5	CASSLGAGYQPQHF
TRBV29-1	TRBJ1-1	CSVGRNTEAFF
TRBV19	TRBJ2-1	CASSSIAGVLYNEQFF
TRBV7-2	TRBJ1-2	CASRAAPYGYTF
TRBV2	TRBJ2-3	CAGITGGYTDTQYF
TRBV18	TRBJ1-1	CASLMTGPNTEAFF
TRBV30	TRBJ1-6	CAFLPGQGIGSPLHF
TRBV19	TRBJ1-2	CASTTGGAGYGYTF
TRBV21-1	TRBJ1-5	CASRKRVDSQYQPQHF
TRBV6-2/TRBV6-3	TRBJ2-1	CASSYSHGGVYNEQFF
TRBV7-9	TRBJ2-1	CASSSSASYNEQFF
TRBV29-1	TRBJ2-1	CSVEEFAGASGEQFF
TRBV30	TRBJ2-3	CAWSVGGTDTQYF
TRBV6-2/TRBV6-3	TRBJ2-7	CASSFPTSGGYEQYF
TRBV9	TRBJ2-7	CASSAGQGMYEQYF
TRBV27	TRBJ2-1	CASSLLPSVSGTVNEQFF